This entry features one T cell receptor (beta chain) sequence. Its antigen is undetermined. The assay used deep level. As handled by the study authors: Filtering differed since immunoSEQ provided only junctions, with no quality scores. Repertoires were generated with immunoSEQ multiplex PCR, while TCRdb's copy carries only in-frame clones and drops some. The V and J calls and clone size are taken from that table; D and trimming were inferred from the DNA. The table has around 2,000,000 clones, over 85% seen once. This specimen belongs to a study of shared clonotypes between healthy human individuals. Germline V gene sequence: CDR1 SQVTM, CDR2 ANQGSEA. V lost 6 bases, J lost 0 bases, and 11 bases lay in between. This CDR3 spans 13 amino acids. Study-wide results and caveats: For naive CD4 cells, roughly 5% of clonotypes were shared across a few donors.

The naive CD8 population came from CD45RO-negative cells selected for CCR7, without terminally differentiated effector memory CD45RA+ cells. All donors were Caucasian adults living in Nashville, Tennessee. Sequencing input: naive CD8+ T cells sorted from blood. The sequence was obtained from a man younger than 35 in good health. This chain uses TRBV29-1 with TRBJ1-2; D may be TRBD1 (6 bases). In DNA form, the CDR3 reads TGCAGCGTCCGAGGGGGGTCTAACTATGGCTACACCTTC. Its translation: CSVRGGSNYGYTF.